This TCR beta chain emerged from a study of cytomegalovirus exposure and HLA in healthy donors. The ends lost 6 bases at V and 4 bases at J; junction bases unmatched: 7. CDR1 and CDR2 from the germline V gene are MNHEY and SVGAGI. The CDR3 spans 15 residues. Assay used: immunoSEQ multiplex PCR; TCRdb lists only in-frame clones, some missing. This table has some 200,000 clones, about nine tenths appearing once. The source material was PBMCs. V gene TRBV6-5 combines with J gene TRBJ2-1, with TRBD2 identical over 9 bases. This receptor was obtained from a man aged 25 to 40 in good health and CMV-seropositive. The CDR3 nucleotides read TGTGCCAGCAGAACAGCGGGAGGAGATTACAATGAGCAGTTCTTC. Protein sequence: CASRTAGGDYNEQFF.